A single sample is the source of the 13 T cell receptor beta chains below, sequenced in a study of blood T cells in healthy people across ages. PCR was performed a second time for about 6 to 12 cycles using a sample-barcoded 5' primer and a J-beta primer mix. TCRdb independently ran MiXCR on the 5' RACE reads; one entry per CDR3 protein. The sample carries approximately 790,000 distinct CDR3 sequences, approximately 65% recorded once. The sample was blood. Source of these receptors: a man aged 25-45 years in good health.

This clonotype was observed a handful of times. This chain joins TRBV2 and TRBJ1-2; 7 bases are shared with TRBD1. The length of the CDR3 is 13 residues. Germline V gene data show CDR1 as SNHLY and CDR2 as FYNNEI. With V trimmed by 3 bases and J by 3 bases, 1 base remained unmatched. CDR3 loop: CASSDGQDYGYTF. For the CDR3, the DNA is TGTGCCAGCAGTGACGGACAGGACTATGGCTACACCTTC.

This clonotype has only a few counts. The chain carries TRBV24-1 and TRBJ2-1; TRBD1 matches at 7 bases. After removal of 7 bases from V and 4 bases from J, the junction contained 6 bases not matched to a gene. The CDR3 sequence is 14 residues long. Germline assignment: CDR1 KGHDR and CDR2 SFDVKD. CDR3: CATSEDRAYNEQFF. The DNA of the CDR3 is TGTGCCACCAGCGAAGACAGGGCTTACAATGAGCAGTTCTTC.

This chain connects TRBV30 to TRBJ1-2; D not resolved. Germline V gene lookup returns CDR1 GTSNPN and CDR2 SVGIG (reference sequence). The CDR3 loop spans 12 amino acids. V dropped 0 bases and J dropped 5 bases, with 7 bases sitting between them. The CDR3 DNA is TGTGCCTGGAGTGTAGGCCAGTATGGCTACACCTTC. It translates to CAWSVGQYGYTF. Looking up the rest from reference TRBV30 and TRBJ1-2 gives the full variable domain: SQTIHQWPATLVQPVGSPLSLECTVEGTSNPNLYWYRQAAGRGLQLLFYSVGIGQISSEVPQNLSASRPQDRQFILSSKKLLLSDSGFYLCAWSVGQYGYTFGSGTRLTVV.

This clonotype occurred many times. V and J are TRBV30 and TRBJ1-6; D unclear. The V gene lost 2 bases and the J gene lost 5 bases, with 10 bases spanning the gap. Germline V gene sequence: CDR1 GTSNPN, CDR2 SVGIG (reference sequence). This CDR3 region has 14 residues. The CDR3 bases are TGTGCCTGGAGTCGTGGGTCAGATAATTCACCCCTCCACTTT. Translated, it gives CAWSRGSDNSPLHF.

This clonotype showed up just a few times. This chain joins TRBV4-2 and TRBJ2-1, with D unresolved. Germline CDR1 LGHNA, CDR2 YNFKEQ. Trimming cost V 0 bases and J 4 bases, with 10 bases left between them. This CDR3 region has 15 residues. CDR3 region: CASSQDKTPYNEQFF. The CDR3 region has the DNA TGTGCCAGCAGCCAAGATAAAACACCATACAATGAGCAGTTCTTC.

The J gene is TRBJ1-5, the V gene TRBV5-1; 8 bases align to TRBD1. The CDR3 is 15 residues long. Germline CDR1 and CDR2: SGHRS and YFSETQ. V was pared by 4 bases and J by 6 bases, with 9 bases of the junction left unmatched. CDR3 residues: CASSPTGQGIQPQHF. The CDR3 DNA follows: TGCGCCAGCAGCCCTACCGGACAGGGCATTCAGCCCCAGCATTTT. The whole variable domain, remainder taken from reference TRBV5-1 and TRBJ1-5, is KAGVTQTPRYLIKTRGQQVTLSCSPISGHRSVSWYQQTPGQGLQFLFEYFSETQRNKGNFPGRFSGRQFSNSRSEMNVSTLELGDSALYLCASSPTGQGIQPQHFGDGTRLSIL.

This clonotype was detected only a few times. The chain is built from TRBV20-1 and TRBJ2-1; 11 positions agree with TRBD2. CDR1 and CDR2 (germline): DFQATT, SNEGSKA (reference sequence). CDR3 size: 15 residues. The CDR3 bases are TGCAGCCCCGAGGGTAGCGGGGGGGCCTGGGATGAGCAGTTCTTC. It translates to CSPEGSGGAWDEQFF.

The chain has TRBV12-3 or TRBV12-4 and TRBJ2-7; D uncertain. The V end lost 1 base, the J end lost 5 bases, and 9 bases lay between the germline ends. This CDR3 region has 13 residues. CDR3 sequence reads: CASSLVKGNEQYF. The CDR3 nucleotides read TGTGCCAGCAGTTTAGTAAAGGGAAACGAGCAGTACTTC.

V and J are TRBV7-9 and TRBJ2-6; a weak D match, TRBD2 (7 bases). The CDR3 runs 20 residues. The germline CDR1 and CDR2 sequences are SEHNR and FQNEAQ (reference sequence). V lost 2 bases and J lost 3, with 23 bases in between. For the CDR3, the DNA is TGTGCCAGCAGCTTATTTGCCTGGGGGCGGGAGCGGTTTGGGGCCAACGTCCTGACTTTC. Protein product: CASSLFAWGRERFGANVLTF.

The genes are TRBV6-4 and TRBJ2-6; D gene ambiguous. Trimming cost V 5 bases and J 0 bases, with 8 bases left between them. CDR3 length equals 15 residues. The V gene's germline CDR1 is MRHNA and CDR2 SNTAGT. The CDR3 spells CASSPELSGANVLTF. CDR3 in DNA: TGTGCCAGCAGTCCTGAACTCTCTGGGGCCAACGTCCTGACTTTC.

The CDR3: CASSQNRQETQYF. The CDR3 DNA follows: TGTGCCAGCAGCCAAAATCGGCAAGAGACCCAGTACTTC. The V gene is TRBV3-1, the J gene TRBJ2-4, with D unclear. The DNA end is a closer match to TRBJ2-5, so the J assignment may be wrong. CDR1 is LGHDT and CDR2 is YNNKEL in the germline V gene (reference sequence). The CDR3 runs to 13 residues.

The chain couples TRBV7-2 to TRBJ2-7, with D possibly being TRBD1 (5 bases). V was cut by 3 bases and J by 7 bases, with 22 bases left in between. Germline loops: CDR1 SGHTA, CDR2 FQGNSA. The CDR3 has 16 residues. The CDR3 nucleotides read TGTGCCAGCAGCTTGGGCAGACAGCCTCCTTTAGGGGAGCAGTACTTC. It yields the protein CASSLGRQPPLGEQYF.

The rearrangement joins TRBV28 to TRBJ2-6, with a possible D match to TRBD1 (6 bases). The germline V gene encodes CDR1 MDHEN and CDR2 SYDVKM. The CDR3 runs to 19 residues. V was pared by 3 bases and J by 2 bases, with 20 bases between. The CDR3 spells CASSFRVGRGETGANVLTF. CDR3 nucleotide sequence: TGTGCCAGCAGTTTTAGGGTAGGCAGGGGAGAAACTGGGGCCAACGTCCTGACTTTC. Drawing the rest from reference TRBV28 and TRBJ2-6, the complete variable domain is DVKVTQSSRYLVKRTGEKVFLECVQDMDHENMFWYRQDPGLGLRLIYFSYDVKMKEKGDIPEGYSVSREKKERFSLILESASTNQTSMYLCASSFRVGRGETGANVLTFGAGSRLTVL.